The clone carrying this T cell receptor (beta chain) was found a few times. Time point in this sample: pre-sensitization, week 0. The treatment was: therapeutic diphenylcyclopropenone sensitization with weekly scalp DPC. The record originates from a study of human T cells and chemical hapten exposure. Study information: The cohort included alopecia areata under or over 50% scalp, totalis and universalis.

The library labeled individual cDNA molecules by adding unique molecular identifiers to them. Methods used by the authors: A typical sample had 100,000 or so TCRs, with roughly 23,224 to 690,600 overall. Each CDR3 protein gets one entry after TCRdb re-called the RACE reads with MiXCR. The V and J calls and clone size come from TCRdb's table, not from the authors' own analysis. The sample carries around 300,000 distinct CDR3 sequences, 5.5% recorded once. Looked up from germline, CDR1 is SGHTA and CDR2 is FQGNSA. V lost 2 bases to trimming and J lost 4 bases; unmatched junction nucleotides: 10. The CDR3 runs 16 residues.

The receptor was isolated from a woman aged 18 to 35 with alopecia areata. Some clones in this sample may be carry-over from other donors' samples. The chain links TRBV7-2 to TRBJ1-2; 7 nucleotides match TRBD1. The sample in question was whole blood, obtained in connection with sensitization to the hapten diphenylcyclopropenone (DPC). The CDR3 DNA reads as TGTGCCAGCAGCTTAAACCCGGCCAGGGGGTTCTATGGCTACACCTTC. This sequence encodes CASSLNPARGFYGYTF.